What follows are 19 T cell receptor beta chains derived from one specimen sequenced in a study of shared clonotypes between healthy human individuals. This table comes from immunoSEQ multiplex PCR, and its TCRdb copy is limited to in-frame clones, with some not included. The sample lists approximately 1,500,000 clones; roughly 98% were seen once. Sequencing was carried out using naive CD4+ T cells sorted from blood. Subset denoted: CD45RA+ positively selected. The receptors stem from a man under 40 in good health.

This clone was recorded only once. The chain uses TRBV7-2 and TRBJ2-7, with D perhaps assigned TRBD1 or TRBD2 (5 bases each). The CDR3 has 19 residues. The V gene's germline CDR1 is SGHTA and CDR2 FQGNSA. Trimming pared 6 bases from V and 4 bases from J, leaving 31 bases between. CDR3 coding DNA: TGTGCCAGCAGTATTCTCCCCCAGCCGAGGGGCGGAGGCAATTACGAGCAGTACTTC. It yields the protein CASSILPQPRGGGNYEQYF.

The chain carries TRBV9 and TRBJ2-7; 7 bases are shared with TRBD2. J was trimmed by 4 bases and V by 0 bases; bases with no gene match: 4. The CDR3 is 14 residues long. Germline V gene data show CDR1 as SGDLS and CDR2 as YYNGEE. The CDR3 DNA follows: TGTGCCAGCAGCGTAGGGCTAGCGGAATACGAGCAGTACTTC. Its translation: CASSVGLAEYEQYF.

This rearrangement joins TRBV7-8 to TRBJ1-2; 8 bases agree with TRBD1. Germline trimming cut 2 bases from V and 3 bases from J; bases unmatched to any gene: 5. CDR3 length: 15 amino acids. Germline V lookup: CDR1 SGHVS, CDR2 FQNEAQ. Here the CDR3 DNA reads TGTGCCAGCAGCTTATGGCCAGGGGGCGACTATGGCTACACCTTC. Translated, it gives CASSLWPGGDYGYTF.

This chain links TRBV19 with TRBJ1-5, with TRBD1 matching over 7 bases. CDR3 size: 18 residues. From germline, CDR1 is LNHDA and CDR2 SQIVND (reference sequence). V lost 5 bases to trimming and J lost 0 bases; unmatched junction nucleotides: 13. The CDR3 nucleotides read TGTGCCAGTAGTCGACCGGGCCCAGGGGGAGATAGCAATCAGCCCCAGCATTTT. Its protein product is CASSRPGPGGDSNQPQHF.

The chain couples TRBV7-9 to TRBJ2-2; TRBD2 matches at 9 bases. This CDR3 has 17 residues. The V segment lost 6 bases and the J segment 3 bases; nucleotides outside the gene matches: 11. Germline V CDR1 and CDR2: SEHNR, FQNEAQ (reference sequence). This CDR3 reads CASSRTSALPDTGELFF. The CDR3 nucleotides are TGTGCCAGCAGTCGGACTAGCGCCCTACCCGACACCGGGGAGCTGTTTTTT.

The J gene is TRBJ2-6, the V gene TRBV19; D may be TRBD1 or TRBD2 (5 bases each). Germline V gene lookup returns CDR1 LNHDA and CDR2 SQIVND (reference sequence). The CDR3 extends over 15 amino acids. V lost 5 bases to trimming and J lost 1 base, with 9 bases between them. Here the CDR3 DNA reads TGTGCCAGTAGTGTCGGGGCGTCTGGGGCCAACGTCCTGACTTTC. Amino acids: CASSVGASGANVLTF.

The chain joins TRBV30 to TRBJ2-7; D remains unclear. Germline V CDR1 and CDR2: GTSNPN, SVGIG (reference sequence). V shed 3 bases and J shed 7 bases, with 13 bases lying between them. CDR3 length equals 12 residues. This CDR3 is CAWSRATGEQYF. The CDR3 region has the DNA TGTGCCTGGAGCCGAGCAACGGGTGAGCAGTACTTC.

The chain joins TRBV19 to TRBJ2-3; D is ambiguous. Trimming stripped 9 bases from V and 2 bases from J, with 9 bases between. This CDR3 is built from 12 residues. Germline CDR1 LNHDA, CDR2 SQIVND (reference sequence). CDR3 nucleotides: TGTGCCAGCCAGGAAAACACAGATACGCAGTATTTT. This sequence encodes CASQENTDTQYF.

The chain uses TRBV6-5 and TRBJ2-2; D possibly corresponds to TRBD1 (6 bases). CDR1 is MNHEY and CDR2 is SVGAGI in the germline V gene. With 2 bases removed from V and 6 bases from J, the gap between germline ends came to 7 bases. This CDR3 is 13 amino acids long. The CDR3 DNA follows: TGTGCCAGCAGTTACAGGGGGTCCGGGGAGCTGTTTTTT. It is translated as CASSYRGSGELFF.

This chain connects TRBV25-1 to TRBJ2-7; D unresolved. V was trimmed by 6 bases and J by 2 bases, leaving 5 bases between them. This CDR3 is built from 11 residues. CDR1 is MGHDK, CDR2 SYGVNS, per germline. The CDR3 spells CASRSAYEQYF. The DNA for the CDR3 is TGTGCCAGCAGGAGCGCCTACGAGCAGTACTTC.

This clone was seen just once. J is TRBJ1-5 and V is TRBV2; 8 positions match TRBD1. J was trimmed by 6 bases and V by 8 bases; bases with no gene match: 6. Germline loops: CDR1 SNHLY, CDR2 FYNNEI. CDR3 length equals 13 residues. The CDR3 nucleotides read TGTGCCAGCGGACAGGGAAGGGTTCAGCCCCAGCATTTT. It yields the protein CASGQGRVQPQHF.

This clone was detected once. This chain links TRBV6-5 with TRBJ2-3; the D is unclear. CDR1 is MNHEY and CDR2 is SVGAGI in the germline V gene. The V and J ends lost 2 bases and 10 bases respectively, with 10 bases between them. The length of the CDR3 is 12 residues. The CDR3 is CASSYLGQAQYF. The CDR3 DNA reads TGTGCCAGCAGTTACCTCGGGCAGGCGCAGTATTTT.

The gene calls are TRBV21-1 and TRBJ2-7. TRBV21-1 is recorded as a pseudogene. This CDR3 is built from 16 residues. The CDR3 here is CASSEGNSRSSYEQYF. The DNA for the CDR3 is TGTGCCAGCAGCGAAGGGAACAGCCGGAGCTCCTACGAGCAGTACTTC.

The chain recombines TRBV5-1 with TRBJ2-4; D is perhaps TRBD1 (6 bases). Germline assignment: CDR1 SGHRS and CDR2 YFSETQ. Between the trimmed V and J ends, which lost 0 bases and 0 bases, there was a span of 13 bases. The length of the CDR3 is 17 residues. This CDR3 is CASSLVAGDLAKNIQYF. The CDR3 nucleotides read TGCGCCAGCAGCTTGGTGGCAGGGGACCTAGCCAAAAACATTCAGTACTTC.

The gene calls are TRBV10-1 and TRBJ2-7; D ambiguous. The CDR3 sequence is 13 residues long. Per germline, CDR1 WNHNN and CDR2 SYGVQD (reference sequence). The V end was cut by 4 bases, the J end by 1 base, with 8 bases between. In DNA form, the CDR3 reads TGCGCCAGCAGTGTGAAGAATTCCTACGAGCAGTACTTC. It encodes CASSVKNSYEQYF.

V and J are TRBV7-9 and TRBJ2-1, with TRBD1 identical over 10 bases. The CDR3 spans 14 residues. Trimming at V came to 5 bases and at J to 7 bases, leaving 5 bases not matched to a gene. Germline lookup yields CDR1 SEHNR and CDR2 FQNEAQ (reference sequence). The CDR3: CASSQGTGANEQFF. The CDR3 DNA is TGTGCCAGCAGCCAAGGGACAGGGGCTAATGAGCAGTTCTTC. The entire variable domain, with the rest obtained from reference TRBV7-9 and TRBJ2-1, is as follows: DTGVSQNPRHKITKRGQNVTFRCDPISEHNRLYWYRQTLGQGPEFLTYFQNEAQLEKSRLLSDRFSAERPKGSFSTLEIQRTEQGDSAMYLCASSQGTGANEQFFGPGTRLTVL.

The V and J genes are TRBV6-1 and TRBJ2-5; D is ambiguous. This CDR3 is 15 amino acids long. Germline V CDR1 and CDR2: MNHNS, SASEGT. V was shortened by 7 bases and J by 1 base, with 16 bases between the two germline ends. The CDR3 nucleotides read TGTGCCAGCATCAGAGCCGTCGGCATCCAAGAGACCCAGTACTTC. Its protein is CASIRAVGIQETQYF.

CDR3 sequence: CAISESLHGELFF. The DNA for the CDR3 is TGTGCCATCAGTGAGTCGTTGCACGGGGAGCTGTTTTTT. This sequence joins TRBV10-3 and TRBJ2-2; D is undetermined. This CDR3 has 13 residues. Trimming left V 0 bases short and J 7 bases short, with 6 bases between. CDR1 is ENHRY, CDR2 SYGVKD, per germline.

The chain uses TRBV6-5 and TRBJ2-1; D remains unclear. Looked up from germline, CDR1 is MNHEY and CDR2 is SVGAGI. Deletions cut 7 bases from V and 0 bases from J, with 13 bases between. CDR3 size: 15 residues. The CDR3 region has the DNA TGTGCCAGCACCCGAAAGCCAGTCTCCTACAATGAGCAGTTCTTC. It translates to CASTRKPVSYNEQFF.